A selection of T cell receptor beta chains follows, all from one sample in a study of patients and donors after allogeneic stem cell transplantation. TCRdb reprocessed the RT-PCR reads with MiXCR, giving one entry per CDR3 protein. This table has hundreds of thousands of distinct CDR3 sequences, roughly 17% appearing once. The sample taken for sequencing was blood, either unsorted or a sorted T cell fraction (not recorded which). Receptors were obtained from a human donor who was either an allogeneic HSCT recipient or a stem cell or donor lymphocyte infusion donor (not recorded which). It is not recorded whose cells these are; they may come from a transplant donor. Each CDR3 is given with its conserved first and last residue. Each record gives: clone size, J gene, V gene, D gene, CDR3 protein, CDR3 DNA. A D gene is named only where the DNA matches it firmly. Size is stated for part of the rows, as once, few or many counts, or as a class when the clone is expanded.

clone_size: many
j_call: TRBJ1-1
v_call: TRBV3-1
d_call: TRBD1
cdr3_aa: CASSQYSTGWKTEAFF
cdr3_nt: TGTGCCAGCAGCCAATACTCGACAGGGTGGAAGACTGAAGCTTTCTTT

clone_size: -
j_call: TRBJ1-2
v_call: TRBV7-3
d_call: -
cdr3_aa: CASSLMGGGNYGYTF
cdr3_nt: TGTGCCAGCAGCTTAATGGGTGGAGGGAACTATGGCTACACCTTC

clone_size: few
j_call: TRBJ2-3
v_call: TRBV7-8
d_call: -
cdr3_aa: CASSPFPTDTQYF
cdr3_nt: TGTGCCAGCAGCCCGTTCCCCACAGATACGCAGTATTTT

clone_size: many
j_call: TRBJ1-2
v_call: TRBV24-1
d_call: -
cdr3_aa: CATSKPQGMDYGYTF
cdr3_nt: TGTGCCACCTCCAAACCACAGGGCATGGACTATGGCTACACCTTC

clone_size: -
j_call: TRBJ2-2
v_call: TRBV29-1
d_call: TRBD2
cdr3_aa: CSAGLVGNTGELFF
cdr3_nt: TGCAGCGCCGGACTAGTCGGGAACACCGGGGAGCTGTTTTTT

clone_size: -
j_call: TRBJ2-5
v_call: TRBV20-1
d_call: -
cdr3_aa: CSARNLAEKQETQYF
cdr3_nt: TGCAGTGCTAGGAATTTGGCGGAGAAGCAAGAGACCCAGTACTTC

clone_size: -
j_call: TRBJ2-2
v_call: TRBV20-1
d_call: -
cdr3_aa: CSARDVSAGYGELFF
cdr3_nt: TGCAGTGCTAGAGATGTTTCCGCTGGGTACGGGGAGCTGTTTTTT

clone_size: -
j_call: TRBJ2-5
v_call: TRBV5-1
d_call: TRBD2
cdr3_aa: CASSTGLAGGVAETQYF
cdr3_nt: TGCGCCAGCAGCACGGGACTAGCGGGGGGCGTCGCAGAGACCCAGTACTTC

clone_size: -
j_call: TRBJ2-7
v_call: TRBV27
d_call: -
cdr3_aa: CASTTGEQYF
cdr3_nt: TGTGCCAGCACAACAGGGGAGCAGTACTTC

clone_size: -
j_call: TRBJ2-1
v_call: TRBV5-1
d_call: -
cdr3_aa: CASSSRSRGAAYNEQFF
cdr3_nt: TGCGCCAGCAGCTCCCGGTCCCGGGGGGCTGCCTACAATGAGCAGTTCTTC

clone_size: many
j_call: TRBJ1-1
v_call: TRBV5-6
d_call: -
cdr3_aa: CASSLAGGGTEAFF
cdr3_nt: TGTGCCAGCAGCTTGGCAGGTGGGGGCACTGAAGCTTTCTTT

clone_size: -
j_call: TRBJ2-2
v_call: TRBV24-1
d_call: -
cdr3_aa: CATSVRSNTGELFF
cdr3_nt: TGTGCCACCAGTGTCCGGTCGAACACCGGGGAGCTGTTTTTT

clone_size: many
j_call: TRBJ2-7
v_call: TRBV30
d_call: -
cdr3_aa: CAWSLRGYEQYF
cdr3_nt: TGTGCCTGGAGCCTAAGGGGATACGAGCAGTACTTC

clone_size: -
j_call: TRBJ1-1
v_call: TRBV6-1
d_call: -
cdr3_aa: CASSVITGYTEAFF
cdr3_nt: TGTGCCAGCAGTGTAATTACAGGCTACACTGAAGCTTTCTTT

clone_size: -
j_call: TRBJ1-3
v_call: TRBV20-1
d_call: -
cdr3_aa: CSASRTAGNTIYF
cdr3_nt: TGCAGTGCTTCCCGGACTGCCGGAAACACCATATATTTT

clone_size: -
j_call: TRBJ2-5
v_call: TRBV24-1
d_call: TRBD1
cdr3_aa: CATSDLTGDLQETQYF
cdr3_nt: TGTGCCACCAGTGATTTGACAGGGGATCTCCAAGAGACCCAGTACTTC

clone_size: -
j_call: TRBJ1-1
v_call: TRBV6-1
d_call: -
cdr3_aa: CASSAGLWASNTEAFF
cdr3_nt: TGTGCCAGCAGTGCGGGATTGTGGGCCTCGAACACTGAAGCTTTCTTT

clone_size: -
j_call: TRBJ2-7
v_call: TRBV6-1
d_call: -
cdr3_aa: CASSRTTVGTHEQYF
cdr3_nt: TGTGCCAGCAGCCGTACGACGGTTGGAACCCACGAGCAGTACTTC

clone_size: few
j_call: TRBJ2-3
v_call: TRBV5-6
d_call: -
cdr3_aa: CASSLDDRDTQYF
cdr3_nt: TGTGCCAGCAGCTTGGACGACCGGGATACGCAGTATTTT

clone_size: -
j_call: TRBJ1-2
v_call: TRBV6-1
d_call: -
cdr3_aa: CASTPSGRPYGYTF
cdr3_nt: TGTGCCAGCACTCCCTCCGGCAGGCCCTATGGCTACACCTTC

clone_size: many
j_call: TRBJ2-7
v_call: TRBV24-1
d_call: TRBD1
cdr3_aa: CATSAGTGRNEQYF
cdr3_nt: TGTGCCACCAGTGCCGGGACAGGGAGGAACGAGCAGTACTTC

clone_size: -
j_call: TRBJ1-1
v_call: TRBV7-9
d_call: -
cdr3_aa: CASSSQPQLNTEAFF
cdr3_nt: TGTGCCAGCAGCTCACAGCCTCAATTGAACACTGAAGCTTTCTTT